The clone carrying this TCR beta chain appeared many times. Antigen: not known. This sample is drawn from a study of CD8 T cells in ankylosing spondylitis. Study results and caveats: Characteristic of ankylosing spondylitis blood, it appeared, was a TCR beta motif comprising roughly eight highly homologous variants. It was reported that disease-linked clones were significantly enriched in matched ankylosing spondylitis synovial fluid. Both synovial fluid and blood in reactive arthritis had previously been reported to carry some motif variants.

V was trimmed by 4 bases and J by 0 bases, leaving 8 bases between them. The CDR3 length is 13 residues. Per the germline V gene, CDR1 is DFQATT and CDR2 is SNEGSKA (reference sequence). By quantitative 5'-RACE with molecular barcodes, the TCR beta libraries were made. In TCRdb, the 5' RACE reads were re-called with MiXCR into one record per CDR3 protein. The data show 200,000 to 300,000 distinct CDR3 sequences, 20% to 30% seen once. The chain recombines TRBV20-1 with TRBJ2-3, with unresolved D. This TCR derives from a male donor with ankylosing spondylitis or in good health (not recorded which). Material for sequencing was blood, either unsorted or a sorted T cell fraction (not recorded which). CDR3 DNA sequence: TGCAGTGCTAAAGAAACTAGCACAGATACGCAGTATTTT. Translated, it gives CSAKETSTDTQYF.